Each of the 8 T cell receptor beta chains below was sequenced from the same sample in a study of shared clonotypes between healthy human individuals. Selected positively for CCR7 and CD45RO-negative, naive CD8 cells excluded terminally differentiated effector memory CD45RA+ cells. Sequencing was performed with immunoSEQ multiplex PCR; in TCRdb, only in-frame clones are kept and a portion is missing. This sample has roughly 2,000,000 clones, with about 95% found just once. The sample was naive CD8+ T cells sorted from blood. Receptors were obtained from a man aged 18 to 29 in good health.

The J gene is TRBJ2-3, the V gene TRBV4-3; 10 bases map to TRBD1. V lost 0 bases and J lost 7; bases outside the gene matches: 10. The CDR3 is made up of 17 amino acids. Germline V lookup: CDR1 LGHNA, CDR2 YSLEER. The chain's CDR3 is CASSQDQRQGAVYTQYF. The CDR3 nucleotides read TGCGCCAGCAGCCAAGATCAAAGACAGGGGGCGGTTTATACGCAGTATTTT.

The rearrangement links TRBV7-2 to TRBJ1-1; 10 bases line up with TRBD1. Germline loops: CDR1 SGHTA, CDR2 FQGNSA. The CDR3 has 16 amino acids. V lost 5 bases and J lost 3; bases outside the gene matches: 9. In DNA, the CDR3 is TGTGCCAGCAGCCCCCCCCTCGGGACAGGGGACACTGAAGCTTTCTTT. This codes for CASSPPLGTGDTEAFF. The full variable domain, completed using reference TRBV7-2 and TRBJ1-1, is GAGVSQSPSNKVTEKGKDVELRCDPISGHTALYWYRQSLGQGLEFLIYFQGNSAPDKSGLPSDRFSAERTGGSVSTLTIQRTQQEDSAVYLCASSPPLGTGDTEAFFGQGTRLTVV.

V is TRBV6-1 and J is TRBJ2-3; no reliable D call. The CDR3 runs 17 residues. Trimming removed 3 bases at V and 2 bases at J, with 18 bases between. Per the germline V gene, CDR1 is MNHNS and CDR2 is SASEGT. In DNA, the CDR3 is TGTGCCAGCAGTGAGCGCCCCACTCGTCCCTACACAGATACGCAGTATTTT. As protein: CASSERPTRPYTDTQYF.

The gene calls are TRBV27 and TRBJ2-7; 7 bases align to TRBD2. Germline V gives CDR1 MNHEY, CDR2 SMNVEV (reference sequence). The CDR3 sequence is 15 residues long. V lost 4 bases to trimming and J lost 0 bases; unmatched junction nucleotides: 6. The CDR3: CASSYSGLSSYEQYF. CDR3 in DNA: TGTGCCAGCAGTTATAGCGGGTTAAGCTCCTACGAGCAGTACTTC.

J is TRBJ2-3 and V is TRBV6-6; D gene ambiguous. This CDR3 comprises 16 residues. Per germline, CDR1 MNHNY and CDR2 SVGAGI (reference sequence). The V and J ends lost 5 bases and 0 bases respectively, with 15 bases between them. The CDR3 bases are TGTGCCAGCAGTCCCCTGGCGTGGTTTAGCACAGATACGCAGTATTTT. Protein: CASSPLAWFSTDTQYF.

The CDR3 sequence is CASSADRYPNSPLHF. CDR3 nucleotides: TGTGCCAGCAGCGCCGACCGCTACCCTAATTCACCCCTCCACTTT. The rearrangement joins TRBV11-2 to TRBJ1-6; D is unresolved. Deletions cut 5 bases from V and 6 bases from J, with 14 bases between. The CDR3 has 15 residues. Germline V CDR1 and CDR2: SGHAT, FQNNGV. Variable domain in full (rest from reference TRBV11-2 and TRBJ1-6): EAGVAQSPRYKIIEKRQSVAFWCNPISGHATLYWYQQILGQGPKLLIQFQNNGVVDDSQLPKDRFSAERLKGVDSTLKIQPAKLEDSAVYLCASSADRYPNSPLHFGNGTRLTVT.

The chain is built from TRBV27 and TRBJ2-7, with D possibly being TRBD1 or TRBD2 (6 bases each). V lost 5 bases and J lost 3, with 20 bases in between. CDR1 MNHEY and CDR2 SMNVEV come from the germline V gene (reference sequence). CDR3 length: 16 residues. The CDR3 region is CASSPTPGAANYEQYF. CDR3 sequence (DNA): TGTGCCAGCAGTCCCACCCCGGGGGCAGCAAACTACGAGCAGTACTTC.

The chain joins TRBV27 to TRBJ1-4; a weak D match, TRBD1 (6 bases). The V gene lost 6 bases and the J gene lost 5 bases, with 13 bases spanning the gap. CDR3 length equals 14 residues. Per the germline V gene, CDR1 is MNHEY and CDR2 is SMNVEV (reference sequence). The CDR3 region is CASREGGTNEKLFF. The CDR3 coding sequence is TGTGCCAGCAGAGAGGGGGGTACCAATGAAAAACTGTTTTTT.